The clone carrying this TCR beta chain came up a few times. The target antigen is unknown. The time point was: newly diagnosed GD, antithyroid drugs for less than 3 months. RNA extracted from PBMCs served as the sequencing template. The V end lost 4 bases, the J end lost 5 bases, and 16 bases lay between the germline ends. The CDR3 runs to 15 residues. Germline CDR1 MDHEN, CDR2 SYDVKM. Arm-PCR of CDR3 regions and iRepertoire HTBI primers were the basis on which TCR beta libraries were built. Using its own MiXCR run on the multiplex PCR reads, TCRdb lists one record per CDR3 protein. The table shows about 440,000 distinct CDR3 sequences, with 14% to 15% occurring only once. This sample was taken from a study of regulatory T cells in long-lasting Graves disease. Study-level results: Whereas new patients shared 970 or so public clonotypes, persistent patients shared more, at 2,500 to 3,500.

The data were also submitted as part of a second study, on T cells in Graves' hyperthyroidism and ophthalmopathy. As reported in that work: No progression to ophthalmopathy during 18 months of follow-up defined stable disease. A model of 13 V-J pairs discriminated ophthalmopathy from stable hyperthyroidism.

Here the sequenced sample was peripheral blood mononuclear cells (PBMCs), taken at new diagnosis, from a patient treated with antithyroid drugs. The sequence came from a woman in her thirties with Graves disease. The chain couples TRBV28 to TRBJ2-3, with D unclear. CDR3 coding DNA: TGTGCCAGCAGTTATCCGGCCTTTTTGTTAGATACGCAGTATTTT. The encoded protein is CASSYPAFLLDTQYF.